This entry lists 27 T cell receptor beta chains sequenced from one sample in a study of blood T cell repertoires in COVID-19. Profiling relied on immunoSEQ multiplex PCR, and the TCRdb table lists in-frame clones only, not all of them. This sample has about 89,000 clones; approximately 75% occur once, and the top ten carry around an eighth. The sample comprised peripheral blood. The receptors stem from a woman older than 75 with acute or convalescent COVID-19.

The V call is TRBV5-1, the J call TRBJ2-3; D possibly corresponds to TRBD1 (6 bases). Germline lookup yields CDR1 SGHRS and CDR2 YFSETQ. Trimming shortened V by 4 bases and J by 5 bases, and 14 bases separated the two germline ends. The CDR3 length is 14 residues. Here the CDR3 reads CASSPGTLEDTQYF. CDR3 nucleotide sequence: TGCGCCAGCAGCCCCGGGACACTTGAAGATACGCAGTATTTT. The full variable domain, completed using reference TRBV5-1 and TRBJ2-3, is KAGVTQTPRYLIKTRGQQVTLSCSPISGHRSVSWYQQTPGQGLQFLFEYFSETQRNKGNFPGRFSGRQFSNSRSEMNVSTLELGDSALYLCASSPGTLEDTQYFGPGTRLTVL.

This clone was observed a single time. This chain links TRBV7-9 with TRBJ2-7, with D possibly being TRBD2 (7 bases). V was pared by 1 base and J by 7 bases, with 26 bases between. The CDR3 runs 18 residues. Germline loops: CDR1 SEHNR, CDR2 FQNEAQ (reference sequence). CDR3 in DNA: TGTGCCAGCAGCTTAGGAGTGCGGGGGAGAGGGGGTTCAGATGAGCAGTACTTC. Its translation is CASSLGVRGRGGSDEQYF. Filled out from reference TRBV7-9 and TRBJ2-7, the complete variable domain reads DTGVSQNPRHKITKRGQNVTFRCDPISEHNRLYWYRQTLGQGPEFLTYFQNEAQLEKSRLLSDRFSAERPKGSFSTLEIQRTEQGDSAMYLCASSLGVRGRGGSDEQYFGPGTRLTVT.

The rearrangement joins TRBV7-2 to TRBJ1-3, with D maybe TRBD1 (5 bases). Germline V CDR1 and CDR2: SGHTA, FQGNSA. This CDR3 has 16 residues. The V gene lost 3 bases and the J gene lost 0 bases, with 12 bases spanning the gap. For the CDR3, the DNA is TGTGCCAGCAGCTTTGACCAGGGTTTCTCTGGAAACACCATATATTTT. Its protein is CASSFDQGFSGNTIYF.

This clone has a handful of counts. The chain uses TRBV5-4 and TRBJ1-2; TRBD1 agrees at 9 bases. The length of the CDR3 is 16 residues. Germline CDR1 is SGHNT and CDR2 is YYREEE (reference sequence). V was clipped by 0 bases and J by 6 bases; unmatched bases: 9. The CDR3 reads CASSLGTGVALDGYTF. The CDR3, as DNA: TGTGCCAGCAGCTTGGGGACAGGGGTTGCTCTGGATGGCTACACCTTC.

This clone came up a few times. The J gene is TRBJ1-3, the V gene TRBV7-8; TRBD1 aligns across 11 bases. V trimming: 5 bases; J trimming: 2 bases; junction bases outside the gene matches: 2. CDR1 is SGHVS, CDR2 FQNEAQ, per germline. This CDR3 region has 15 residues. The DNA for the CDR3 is TGTGCCAGCAGCCCGGGACAGGGGGCTGGAAACACCATATATTTT. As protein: CASSPGQGAGNTIYF.

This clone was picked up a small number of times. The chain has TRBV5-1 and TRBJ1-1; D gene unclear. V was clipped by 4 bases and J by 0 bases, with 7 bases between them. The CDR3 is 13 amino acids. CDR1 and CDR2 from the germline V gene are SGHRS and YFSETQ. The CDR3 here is CASSPVLNTEAFF. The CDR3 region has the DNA TGCGCCAGCAGCCCCGTCCTGAACACTGAAGCTTTCTTT. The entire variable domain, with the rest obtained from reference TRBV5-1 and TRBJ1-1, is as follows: KAGVTQTPRYLIKTRGQQVTLSCSPISGHRSVSWYQQTPGQGLQFLFEYFSETQRNKGNFPGRFSGRQFSNSRSEMNVSTLELGDSALYLCASSPVLNTEAFFGQGTRLTVV.

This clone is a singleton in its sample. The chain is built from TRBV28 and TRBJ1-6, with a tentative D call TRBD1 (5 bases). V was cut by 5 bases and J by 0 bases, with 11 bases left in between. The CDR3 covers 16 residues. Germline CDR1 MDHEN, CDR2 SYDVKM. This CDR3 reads CASSPAQGSYNSPLHF. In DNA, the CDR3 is TGTGCCAGCAGTCCCGCCCAGGGCTCCTATAATTCACCCCTCCACTTT.

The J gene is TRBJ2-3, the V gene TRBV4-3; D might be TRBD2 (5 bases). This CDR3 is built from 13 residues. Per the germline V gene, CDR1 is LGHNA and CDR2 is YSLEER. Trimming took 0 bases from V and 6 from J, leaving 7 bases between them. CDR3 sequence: CASSQDWRDTQYF. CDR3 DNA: TGCGCCAGCAGCCAAGATTGGAGGGATACGCAGTATTTT.

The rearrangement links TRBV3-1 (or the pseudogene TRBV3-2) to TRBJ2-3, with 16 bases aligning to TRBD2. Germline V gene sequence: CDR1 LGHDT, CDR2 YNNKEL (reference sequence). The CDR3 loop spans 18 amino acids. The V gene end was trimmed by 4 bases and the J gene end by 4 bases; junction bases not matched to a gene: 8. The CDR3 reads CASSLGTSGGAFADTQYF. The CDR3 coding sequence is TGTGCCAGCAGCCTCGGGACTAGCGGGGGGGCCTTCGCAGATACGCAGTATTTT.

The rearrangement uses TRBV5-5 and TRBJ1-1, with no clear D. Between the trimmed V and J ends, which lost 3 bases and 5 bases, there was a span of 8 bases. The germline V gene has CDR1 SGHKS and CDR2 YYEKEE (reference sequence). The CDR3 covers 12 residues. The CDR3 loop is CASSWEVTEAFF. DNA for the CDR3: TGTGCCAGCAGCTGGGAGGTGACTGAAGCTTTCTTT.

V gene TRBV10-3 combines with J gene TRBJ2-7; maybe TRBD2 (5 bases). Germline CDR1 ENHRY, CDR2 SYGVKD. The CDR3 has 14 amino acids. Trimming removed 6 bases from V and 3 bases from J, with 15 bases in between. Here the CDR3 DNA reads TGTGCCATCAGCCGAGGGTTGGGCGACTACGAGCAGTACTTC. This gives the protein CAISRGLGDYEQYF.

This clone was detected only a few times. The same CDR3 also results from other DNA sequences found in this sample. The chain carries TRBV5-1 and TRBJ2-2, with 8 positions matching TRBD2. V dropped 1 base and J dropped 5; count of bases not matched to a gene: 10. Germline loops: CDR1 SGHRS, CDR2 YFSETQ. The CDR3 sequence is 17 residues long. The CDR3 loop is CASSLYLAGGRTGELFF. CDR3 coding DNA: TGCGCCAGCAGCTTGTACCTGGCGGGGGGTCGGACCGGGGAGCTGTTTTTT.

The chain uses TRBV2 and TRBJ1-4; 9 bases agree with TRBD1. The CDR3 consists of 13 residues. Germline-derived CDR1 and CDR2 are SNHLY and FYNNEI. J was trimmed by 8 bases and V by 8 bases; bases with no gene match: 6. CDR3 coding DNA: TGTGCCAGCGGCGGACAGGGGAGGGAAAAACTGTTTTTT. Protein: CASGGQGREKLFF.

The CDR3 nucleotides read TGCGCCAGCAGCCTGGGACAGGGGATAGATACGCAGTATTTT. Encoded protein: CASSLGQGIDTQYF. J is TRBJ2-3 and V is TRBV4-1; 10 nucleotides line up with TRBD1. The germline gives CDR1 MGHRA, CDR2 YSYEKL. The CDR3 has 14 residues. Losses at the gene ends were 4 bases for V and 5 bases for J; bases not matched to a gene: 3.

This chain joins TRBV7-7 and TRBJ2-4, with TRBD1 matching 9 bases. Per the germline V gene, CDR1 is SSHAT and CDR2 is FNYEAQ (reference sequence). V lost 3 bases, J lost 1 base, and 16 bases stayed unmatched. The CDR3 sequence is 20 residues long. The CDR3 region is CASSFCPGTGISSAKNIQYF. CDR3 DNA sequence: TGTGCCAGCAGCTTTTGTCCCGGGACAGGGATCTCTAGTGCCAAAAACATTCAGTACTTC.

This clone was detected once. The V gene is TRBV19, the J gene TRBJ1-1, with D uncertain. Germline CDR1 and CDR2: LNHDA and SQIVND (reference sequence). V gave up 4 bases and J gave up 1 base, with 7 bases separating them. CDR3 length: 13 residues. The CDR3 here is CASSRERNTEAFF. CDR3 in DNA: TGTGCCAGTAGTAGGGAGAGGAACACTGAAGCTTTCTTT.

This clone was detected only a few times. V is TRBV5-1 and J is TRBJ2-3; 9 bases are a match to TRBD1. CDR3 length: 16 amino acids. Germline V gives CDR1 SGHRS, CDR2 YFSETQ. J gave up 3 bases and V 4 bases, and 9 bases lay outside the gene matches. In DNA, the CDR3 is TGCGCCAGCAGCAACCGGGACAGGGATCGAACAGATACGCAGTATTTT. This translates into CASSNRDRDRTDTQYF.

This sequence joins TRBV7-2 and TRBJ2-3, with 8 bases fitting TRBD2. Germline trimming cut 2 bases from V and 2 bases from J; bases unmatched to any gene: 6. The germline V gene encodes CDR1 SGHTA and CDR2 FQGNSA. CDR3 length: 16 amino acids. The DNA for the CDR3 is TGTGCCAGCAGCTTATCCAGCGGGGGTTTCACAGATACGCAGTATTTT. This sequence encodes CASSLSSGGFTDTQYF.

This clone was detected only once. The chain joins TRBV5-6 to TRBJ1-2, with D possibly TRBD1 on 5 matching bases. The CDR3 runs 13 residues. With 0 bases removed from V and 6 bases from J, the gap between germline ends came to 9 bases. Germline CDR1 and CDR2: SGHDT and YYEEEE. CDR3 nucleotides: TGTGCCAGCAGCTTGGGCAGGGCGGATGGCTACACCTTC. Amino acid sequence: CASSLGRADGYTF. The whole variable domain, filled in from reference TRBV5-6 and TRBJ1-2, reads DAGVTQSPTHLIKTRGQQVTLRCSPKSGHDTVSWYQQALGQGPQFIFQYYEEEERQRGNFPDRFSGHQFPNYSSELNVNALLLGDSALYLCASSLGRADGYTFGSGTRLTVV.

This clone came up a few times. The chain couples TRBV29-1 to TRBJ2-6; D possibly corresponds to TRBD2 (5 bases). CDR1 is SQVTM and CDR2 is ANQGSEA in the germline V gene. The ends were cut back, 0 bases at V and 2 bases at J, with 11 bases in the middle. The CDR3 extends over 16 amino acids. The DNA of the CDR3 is TGCAGCGTTGAAGATCCCGGGGTGACTGGGGCCAACGTCCTGACTTTC. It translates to CSVEDPGVTGANVLTF.

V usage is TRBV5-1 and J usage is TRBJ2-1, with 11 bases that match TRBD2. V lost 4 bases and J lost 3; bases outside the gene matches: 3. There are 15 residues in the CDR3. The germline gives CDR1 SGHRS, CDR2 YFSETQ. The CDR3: CASSRGLADYNEQFF. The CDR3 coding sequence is TGCGCCAGCAGCCGGGGACTAGCGGACTACAATGAGCAGTTCTTC.

This chain's CDR3 is CASRYGRGVEQFF. CDR3 DNA sequence: TGTGCCAGCCGTTACGGGCGGGGGGTTGAGCAGTTCTTC. The V call is TRBV5-4, the J call TRBJ2-1; 8 nucleotides line up with TRBD2. Trimming took 7 bases from V and 9 from J; bases not matched to a gene: 9. Germline CDR1 and CDR2: SGHNT and YYREEE (reference sequence). There are 13 residues in the CDR3.

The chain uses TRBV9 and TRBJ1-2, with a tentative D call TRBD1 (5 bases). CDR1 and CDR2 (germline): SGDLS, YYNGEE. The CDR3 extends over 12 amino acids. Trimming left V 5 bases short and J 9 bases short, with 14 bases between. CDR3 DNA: TGTGCCAGCAGGGGACTATTAGATAGCTACACCTTC. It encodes CASRGLLDSYTF.

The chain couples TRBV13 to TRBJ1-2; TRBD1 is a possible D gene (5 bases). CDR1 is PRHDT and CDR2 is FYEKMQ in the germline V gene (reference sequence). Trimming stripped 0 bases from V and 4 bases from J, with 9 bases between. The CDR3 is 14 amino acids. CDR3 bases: TGTGCCAGCAGCTTAGGGACAGCTGGCTATGGCTACACCTTC. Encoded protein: CASSLGTAGYGYTF. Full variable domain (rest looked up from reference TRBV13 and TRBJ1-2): AAGVIQSPRHLIKEKRETATLKCYPIPRHDTVYWYQQGPGQDPQFLISFYEKMQSDKGSIPDRFSAQQFSDYHSELNMSSLELGDSALYFCASSLGTAGYGYTFGSGTRLTVV.

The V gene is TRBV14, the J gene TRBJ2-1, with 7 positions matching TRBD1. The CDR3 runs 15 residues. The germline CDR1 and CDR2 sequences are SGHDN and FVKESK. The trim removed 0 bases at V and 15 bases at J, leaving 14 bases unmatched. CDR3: CASSQDLGAGGYRFF. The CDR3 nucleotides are TGTGCCAGCAGCCAAGATCTAGGGGCAGGGGGATATCGGTTCTTC.

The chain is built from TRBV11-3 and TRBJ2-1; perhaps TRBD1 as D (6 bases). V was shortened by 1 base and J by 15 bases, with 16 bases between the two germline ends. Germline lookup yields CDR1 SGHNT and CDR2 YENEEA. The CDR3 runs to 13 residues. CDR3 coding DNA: TGTGCCAGCAGCTTAGGAGCGTTGGGGGCGCGGTTCTTC. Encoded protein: CASSLGALGARFF.

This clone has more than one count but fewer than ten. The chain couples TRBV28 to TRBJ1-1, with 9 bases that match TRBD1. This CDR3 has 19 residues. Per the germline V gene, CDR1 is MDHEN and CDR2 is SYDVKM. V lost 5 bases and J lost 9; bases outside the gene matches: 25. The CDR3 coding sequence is TGTGCCAGCAGTAGGCCCGGACAGGGGCCCATTTTGACGGCCGGGAAAGCTTTCTTT. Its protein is CASSRPGQGPILTAGKAFF.